Sequencing of this T cell receptor beta chain was carried out in a study of metastatic and nonmetastatic thyroid tumors. Study at large: Repertoires from blood and tumor or nodule tissue of malignant and benign thyroid patients were compared. Study-wide results and caveats: Within blood and tumor, benign nodules reportedly had significantly lower TCR beta diversity than malignant thyroid tumors did.

The CDR3 loop spans 13 amino acids. Germline CDR1 LGHNA, CDR2 YNFKEQ. V was shortened by 2 bases and J by 7 bases, with 11 bases between the two germline ends. In the study's own analysis: Clinicopathological groups supplied CDR3 differences that were used to build a distant-metastasis classifier for papillary thyroid cancer. TCRdb re-clonotyped the PCR reads through MiXCR. TCRdb's processing, not the authors' own work, is the source of the V and J calls. The table includes some 28,000 clones, 15% to 20% detected once. No patient received treatment before thyroid surgery. In this sample, this clone turned up many times. Its antigen is still unknown.

Input material: blood. The genes are TRBV4-2 and TRBJ1-1, with D unresolved. The clonotype was recovered from a female donor with papillary thyroid cancer or a benign thyroid nodule (not recorded which). Some clones in this sample may be carry-over from other donors' samples. The CDR3 is CASSQSFQYEAFF. CDR3 nucleotide sequence: TGTGCCAGCAGCCAATCGTTCCAGTATGAAGCTTTCTTT.